The 15 T cell receptor beta chains presented below share a single source sample, sequenced in a study of blood T cells in healthy people across ages. A second roughly 6 to 12 cycle PCR used barcoded and J-beta primers. Using its own MiXCR run on the 5' RACE reads, TCRdb lists one record per CDR3 protein. The sample yields about 1.7 million distinct CDR3 sequences, 28% seen once. Material for sequencing was blood. The receptors originated from a young woman in good health.

This clonotype showed up many times. The chain combines TRBV12-5 with TRBJ2-5; D is unclear. Germline loops: CDR1 LGHNT, CDR2 FRNRAP. V lost 3 bases to trimming and J lost 4 bases, with 6 bases between them. The CDR3 runs to 12 residues. Here the CDR3 reads CASGFRGETQYF. In nucleotides, the CDR3 is TGTGCTAGTGGTTTCCGAGGAGAGACCCAGTACTTC.

V gene TRBV5-1 combines with J gene TRBJ2-5; D not certain. There are 13 residues in the CDR3. The V and J ends lost 4 bases and 5 bases respectively, with 12 bases between them. CDR1 is SGHRS and CDR2 is YFSETQ in the germline V gene. For the CDR3, the DNA is TGCGCCAGCAGCCCATCTCCCACCGAGACCCAGTACTTC. Encoded protein: CASSPSPTETQYF.

A few counts support this clonotype. This chain connects TRBV28 to TRBJ2-7; the D gene is possibly TRBD2 (7 bases). The J call is in doubt because the DNA end fits TRBJ2-5 better. Per the germline V gene, CDR1 is MDHEN and CDR2 is SYDVKM. The CDR3 consists of 12 residues. The CDR3 reads CASSWRGGTQYF. The CDR3 bases are TGTGCCAGCAGTTGGAGGGGGGGGACCCAGTACTTC.

This clonotype was observed a handful of times. The chain uses TRBV7-2 and TRBJ2-1, with 8 positions matching TRBD2. Trimming took 3 bases from V and 12 from J; bases not matched to a gene: 4. Germline V gene lookup returns CDR1 SGHTA and CDR2 FQGNSA. There are 12 residues in the CDR3. The CDR3 protein is CASSFSGAGQFF. The DNA of the CDR3 is TGTGCCAGCAGCTTTAGCGGGGCAGGGCAGTTCTTC.

The rearrangement uses TRBV27 and TRBJ2-1; D uncertain. V was clipped by 3 bases and J by 10 bases, with 10 bases between them. The CDR3 length is 12 residues. CDR1 and CDR2 (germline): MNHEY, SMNVEV (reference sequence). As DNA, the CDR3 is TGTGCCAGCAGTTTCATAGGCGGCGAGCAGTTCTTC. Encoded protein: CASSFIGGEQFF.

This clonotype was seen more than once but under ten times. The genes are TRBV5-1 and TRBJ2-7; unclear D gene. Trimming cost V 0 bases and J 5 bases, with 9 bases left between them. The CDR3 has 13 residues. CDR1 is SGHRS, CDR2 YFSETQ, per germline. CDR3 sequence reads: CASSLATGNEQYF. The CDR3 nucleotides are TGCGCCAGCAGCTTGGCCACTGGGAACGAGCAGTACTTC.

This chain links TRBV12-3 or TRBV12-4 with TRBJ1-4, with 8 bases aligning to TRBD1. Trimming cost V 6 bases and J 7 bases; bases outside gene matches: 4. The CDR3 runs 13 residues. The CDR3: CASRRTGIEKLFF. As DNA, the CDR3 is TGTGCCAGCAGGAGGACAGGGATTGAAAAACTGTTTTTT.

The rearrangement uses TRBV12-3 or TRBV12-4 and TRBJ2-7; maybe TRBD2 (5 bases). CDR3 length: 14 amino acids. Trimming left V 7 bases short and J 3 bases short, with 16 bases between. The chain's CDR3 is CASIPRGQYYEQYF. DNA for the CDR3: TGTGCCAGCATTCCTCGAGGGCAATACTACGAGCAGTACTTC.

The chain carries TRBV7-6 and TRBJ2-2; 10 bases are shared with TRBD2. The CDR3 has 17 residues. The germline CDR1 and CDR2 sequences are SGHVS and FNYEAQ. Trimming took 8 bases from V and 0 from J; bases not matched to a gene: 9. The CDR3 sequence: CASRGTSGDSNTGELFF. The CDR3, as DNA: TGTGCCAGCCGAGGAACTAGCGGGGATTCGAACACCGGGGAGCTGTTTTTT.

The chain carries TRBV28 and TRBJ2-1; TRBD2 agrees at 9 bases. The CDR3 totals 13 residues. Germline CDR1 reads MDHEN; CDR2 reads SYDVKM. J gave up 7 bases and V 8 bases, and 6 bases lay outside the gene matches. The CDR3 DNA is TGTGCCAGCGCTGATAGCGGGGGTAATGAGCAGTTCTTC. Its protein is CASADSGGNEQFF. Drawing the rest from reference TRBV28 and TRBJ2-1, the complete variable domain is DVKVTQSSRYLVKRTGEKVFLECVQDMDHENMFWYRQDPGLGLRLIYFSYDVKMKEKGDIPEGYSVSREKKERFSLILESASTNQTSMYLCASADSGGNEQFFGPGTRLTVL.

This clonotype has a handful of counts. V usage is TRBV7-2 and J usage is TRBJ1-1; D is perhaps TRBD1 (5 bases). Germline-derived CDR1 and CDR2 are SGHTA and FQGNSA. Trimming pared 5 bases from V and 7 bases from J, leaving 14 bases between. There are 13 residues in the CDR3. Here the CDR3 DNA reads TGTGCCAGCAGCCAAAGACAGTCCCTTGAAGCTTTCTTT. Its protein is CASSQRQSLEAFF.

Points on this clonotype: An end of the junction differs from the germline gene, which may be a read error. The chain carries TRBV20-1 and TRBJ2-1; weak D call: TRBD2 (6 bases). CDR1 is DFQATT, CDR2 SNEGSKA, per germline (reference sequence). CDR3 length: 16 residues. The CDR3 DNA sequence: TGCAGTGCTAGAGGGTGGTTAGCGGACTCCTACAATGTGCAGTTCTTC. Protein product: CSARGWLADSYNVQFF.

The V call is TRBV12-3 or TRBV12-4, the J call TRBJ1-5; 8 bases match TRBD1. This CDR3 spans 14 amino acids. V lost 5 bases to trimming and J lost 6 bases; unmatched junction nucleotides: 6. CDR3 DNA: TGTGCCAGCAGTCCGGGACAGGCGACTCAGCCCCAGCATTTT. Translating gives CASSPGQATQPQHF.

The rearrangement joins TRBV5-1 to TRBJ1-1, with D possibly TRBD1 on 6 matching bases. CDR1 is SGHRS, CDR2 YFSETQ, per germline. The CDR3 loop spans 14 amino acids. V was clipped by 0 bases and J by 3 bases, with 9 bases between them. CDR3 in DNA: TGCGCCAGCAGCTTGGGACAGGCAGACACTGAAGCTTTCTTT. Amino acids: CASSLGQADTEAFF.

A word on this clonotype: Being one base from a much bigger clone, this may be a read error. The rearrangement joins TRBV28 to TRBJ2-1; D is uncertain. Germline CDR1 is MDHEN and CDR2 is SYDVKM. V was clipped by 6 bases and J by 8 bases, with 8 bases between them. The CDR3 has 11 amino acids. The CDR3 sequence: CASRFSYEQFF. The CDR3 coding sequence is TGTGCCAGCAGGTTTTCTTATGAGCAGTTCTTC. The full variable domain, completed using reference TRBV28 and TRBJ2-1, is DVKVTQSSRYLVKRTGEKVFLECVQDMDHENMFWYRQDPGLGLRLIYFSYDVKMKEKGDIPEGYSVSREKKERFSLILESASTNQTSMYLCASRFSYEQFFGPGTRLTVL.